This TCR beta chain derives from a study of blood T cell repertoires in COVID-19. Overall study context: From T cells, B-cell-depleted T cells, or PBMCs came the material, which was cDNA or gDNA.

The table lists this clone with a few counts. V lost 4 bases to trimming and J lost 1 base; unmatched junction nucleotides: 5. Germline V gene sequence: CDR1 GTSNPN, CDR2 SVGIG (reference sequence). CDR3 size: 15 residues. Per the original data handling: Amplification from reference gene primers served as the basis for estimated nucleated cell counts. Profiling relied on immunoSEQ multiplex PCR, and the TCRdb table lists in-frame clones only, not all of them. V and J calls and clone size are given by that table; D and trimming were obtained from the DNA. The sample carries some 150,000 clones, around 83% recorded once.

The sample was peripheral blood. The clonotype was recovered from a woman aged 55-69 years with acute or convalescent COVID-19. The genes are TRBV30 and TRBJ2-5; 11 bases map to TRBD2. DNA of the CDR3: TGTGCCTGGACTTCCACTAGCGGGGGCCAAGAGACCCAGTACTTC. It yields the protein CAWTSTSGGQETQYF.